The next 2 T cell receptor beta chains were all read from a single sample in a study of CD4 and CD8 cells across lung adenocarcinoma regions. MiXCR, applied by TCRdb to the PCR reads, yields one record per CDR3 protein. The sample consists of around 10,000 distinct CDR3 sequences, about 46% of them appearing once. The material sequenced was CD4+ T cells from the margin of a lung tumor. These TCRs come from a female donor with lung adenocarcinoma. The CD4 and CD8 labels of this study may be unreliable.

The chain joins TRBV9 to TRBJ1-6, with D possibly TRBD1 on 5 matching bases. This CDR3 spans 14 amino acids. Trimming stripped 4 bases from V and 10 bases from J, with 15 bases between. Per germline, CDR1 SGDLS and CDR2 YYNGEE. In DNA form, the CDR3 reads TGTGCCAGCAGCTTAGACAGTGGACTGTCACCCCTCCACTTT. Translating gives CASSLDSGLSPLHF.

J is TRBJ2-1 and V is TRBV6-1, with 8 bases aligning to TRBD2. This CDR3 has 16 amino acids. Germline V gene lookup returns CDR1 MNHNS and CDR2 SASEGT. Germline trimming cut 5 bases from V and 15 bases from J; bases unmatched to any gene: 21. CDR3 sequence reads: CASSPSGVLSGTSAFF. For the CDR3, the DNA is TGTGCCAGCAGTCCTAGCGGCGTACTGTCCGGGACTAGTGCGTTCTTC.